This TCR beta chain was profiled in a study of blood T cell repertoires in COVID-19. About the research overall: Acute and convalescent COVID-19 specimens originated in the United States, Italy and Spain. T cells, B-cell-depleted T cells, or PBMCs provided the cDNA or gDNA that served as material.

In the original analysis: Reference gene primers were amplified, and this amplification served to estimate nucleated cell counts. Method: immunoSEQ multiplex PCR; TCRdb's copy keeps in-frame clones and lacks some. The V and J calls and clone size are taken from that table; D and trimming were inferred from the DNA. Counted here are about 170,000 clones, approximately 87% occurring once; the ten biggest clones make up approximately 4%. The V gene lost 0 bases and the J gene lost 4 bases, with 14 bases spanning the gap. The CDR3 length is 16 residues. Germline assignment: CDR1 LGHNT and CDR2 FRNRAP. The material sequenced was peripheral blood. The gene calls are TRBV12-5 and TRBJ2-3; D possibly corresponds to TRBD2 (7 bases). The receptor's source is a man between 18 and 29 years old with active or convalescent COVID-19. The CDR3: CASGLVMGGGPDTQYF. The CDR3 nucleotides are TGTGCTAGTGGTTTGGTAATGGGGGGGGGCCCAGATACGCAGTATTTT.